The rows below give T cell receptor beta chains drawn from one sample of a study of identical twins. One entry per CDR3 protein results from TCRdb running MiXCR on the 5' RACE reads. The sample lists 250,000 or so distinct CDR3 sequences, approximately 11% seen once, with roughly 4.2% in the top ten. These data also featured in a second study, about yellow fever vaccine responses in identical twins.

Sequences were obtained from memory (CD45RO+) T cells sorted from blood. Receptor source: a woman younger than 30 in good health. CDR3s include the opening cysteine and the closing phenylalanine or tryptophan. The D gene is left open where the match is weak. Clone size is given for some rows only: seen once, a few or many times, or a class if the clone is expanded.

D gene,clone size,V gene,J gene,CDR3 DNA,CDR3 protein
TRBD1,few,TRBV24-1,TRBJ2-3,TGTGCCACCAGTGGGGGACAGGGGGCTTTTACAGATACGCAGTATTTT,CATSGGQGAFTDTQYF
.,.,TRBV5-1,TRBJ2-3,TGCGCCAGCAGCTTGAAGGCCACCCCGGATACGCAGTATTTT,CASSLKATPDTQYF
.,.,TRBV9,TRBJ2-3,TGTGCCAGCAGCGCCACTAGTGGCCCAAGAAATACGCAGTATTTT,CASSATSGPRNTQYF
.,few,TRBV20-1,TRBJ2-1,TGCAGTGCTCTGGAGGGCCCCCTCCGGAATGAGCAGTTCTTC,CSALEGPLRNEQFF
TRBD1,.,TRBV20-1,TRBJ2-4,TGCAGTGCTCCAGACAGGGCAGCCAAAAACATTCAGTACTTC,CSAPDRAAKNIQYF
.,few,TRBV2,TRBJ2-4,TGTGCCAGCAGTGATCTAGTCACGGTGGCGGCCAAAAACATTCAGTACTTC,CASSDLVTVAAKNIQYF
.,many,TRBV5-5,TRBJ2-1,TGTGCCAGCAGCCGGGGCCCTATGGACTTCTTAACGGCGCAGTTCTTC,CASSRGPMDFLTAQFF
.,.,TRBV27,TRBJ2-4,TGTGCCAGCAGTTTATCTCACGGGAGAGGGTCCAAAAACATTCAGTACTTC,CASSLSHGRGSKNIQYF
.,many,TRBV3-1,TRBJ2-1,TGTGCCAGCAGCGTGGGGGCGGTCAATGAGCAGTTCTTC,CASSVGAVNEQFF
TRBD1,many,TRBV18,TRBJ2-3,TGTGCCAGCTCACCAGAGGACAGGGGCACAGATACGCAGTATTTT,CASSPEDRGTDTQYF
.,.,TRBV7-9,TRBJ2-3,TGTGCCAGCAGCTTTTTGGGTCGTGGAGATACGCAGTATTTT,CASSFLGRGDTQYF
TRBD2,many,TRBV20-1,TRBJ2-3,TGCAGTGCTGGGGGGGGAAGCACAGATACGCAGTATTTT,CSAGGGSTDTQYF
.,few,TRBV4-3,TRBJ2-2,TGCGCCAGCAGCCAATTCCAGGGCAGCGGGGAGCTGTTTTTT,CASSQFQGSGELFF
TRBD1,.,TRBV7-2,TRBJ1-2,TGTGCCAGCAGCTTAGCCTCGGACAGGGGGGCCTATGGCTACACCTTC,CASSLASDRGAYGYTF
.,.,TRBV13,TRBJ2-5,TGTGCCAGCAGCTTTGGTCTTCAGGGGAGAGAGACCCAGTACTTC,CASSFGLQGRETQYF
TRBD1,.,TRBV14,TRBJ1-1,TGTGCCAGCAATAGACAGGGGGGCCGGAACACTGAAGCTTTCTTT,CASNRQGGRNTEAFF